The 2 T cell receptor beta chains reported below all come from one sample, sequenced in a study of blood T cell repertoires in COVID-19. Here immunoSEQ multiplex PCR was the method, and the copy in TCRdb shows in-frame clones only, minus some. The data contain around 150,000 clones, 85% of them seen just once; the ten biggest clones take up less than 3.5%. What was sequenced was peripheral blood. Source of these receptors: a human donor with acute or convalescent COVID-19. The donor label of this sample is uncertain.

The chain recombines TRBV28 with TRBJ2-3; 9 positions agree with TRBD2. CDR1 and CDR2 from the germline V gene are MDHEN and SYDVKM. V was pared by 5 bases and J by 2 bases, with 2 bases of the junction left unmatched. The CDR3 sequence is 14 residues long. As DNA, the CDR3 is TGTGCCAGCAGTAGCGGGGGGAACACAGATACGCAGTATTTT. Translation gives CASSSGGNTDTQYF.

The chain joins TRBV5-5 to TRBJ1-5, with D unclear. CDR3 length: 15 residues. Germline CDR1 SGHKS, CDR2 YYEKEE (reference sequence). The ends were cut back, 3 bases at V and 4 bases at J, with 14 bases in the middle. This CDR3 reads CASSSVTGRNQPQHF. CDR3 DNA sequence: TGTGCCAGCAGCTCGGTCACCGGGAGAAATCAGCCCCAGCATTTT.